The source of this T cell receptor beta chain is a study of CD4+ T cells in melanoma. Points from the study as a whole: CD8+ T cell, macrophage and B cell function reportedly correlated with neoantigen-specific CD4+ T cells.

Sequencing used immunoSEQ multiplex PCR; TCRdb keeps in-frame clones, though not all of them. This table holds 15,000 to 20,000 clones, about 84% found once. Points on this clone: The antigen remains unidentified.

What was sequenced was cells from a culture (not recorded whether cultured in vitro). The sequence was obtained from a human donor with melanoma.

CDR3 nucleotide sequence: TGTGCCAGCAGCGTATTACCCGAGGGGACTAATGAAAAACTGTTTTTT. Translation gives CASSVLPEGTNEKLFF. This chain uses TRBV9 with TRBJ1-4, with D perhaps matching TRBD1 (5 bases). This CDR3 is 16 amino acids long. CDR1 SGDLS and CDR2 YYNGEE come from the germline V gene. The germline V and J ends were trimmed by 1 base and 2 bases, with 12 bases remaining between them. Full variable domain (outside the CDR3, taken from reference TRBV9 and TRBJ1-4): DSGVTQTPKHLITATGQRVTLRCSPRSGDLSVYWYQQSLDQGLQFLIQYYNGEERAKGNILERFSAQQFPDLHSELNLSSLELGDSALYFCASSVLPEGTNEKLFFGSGTQLSVL.